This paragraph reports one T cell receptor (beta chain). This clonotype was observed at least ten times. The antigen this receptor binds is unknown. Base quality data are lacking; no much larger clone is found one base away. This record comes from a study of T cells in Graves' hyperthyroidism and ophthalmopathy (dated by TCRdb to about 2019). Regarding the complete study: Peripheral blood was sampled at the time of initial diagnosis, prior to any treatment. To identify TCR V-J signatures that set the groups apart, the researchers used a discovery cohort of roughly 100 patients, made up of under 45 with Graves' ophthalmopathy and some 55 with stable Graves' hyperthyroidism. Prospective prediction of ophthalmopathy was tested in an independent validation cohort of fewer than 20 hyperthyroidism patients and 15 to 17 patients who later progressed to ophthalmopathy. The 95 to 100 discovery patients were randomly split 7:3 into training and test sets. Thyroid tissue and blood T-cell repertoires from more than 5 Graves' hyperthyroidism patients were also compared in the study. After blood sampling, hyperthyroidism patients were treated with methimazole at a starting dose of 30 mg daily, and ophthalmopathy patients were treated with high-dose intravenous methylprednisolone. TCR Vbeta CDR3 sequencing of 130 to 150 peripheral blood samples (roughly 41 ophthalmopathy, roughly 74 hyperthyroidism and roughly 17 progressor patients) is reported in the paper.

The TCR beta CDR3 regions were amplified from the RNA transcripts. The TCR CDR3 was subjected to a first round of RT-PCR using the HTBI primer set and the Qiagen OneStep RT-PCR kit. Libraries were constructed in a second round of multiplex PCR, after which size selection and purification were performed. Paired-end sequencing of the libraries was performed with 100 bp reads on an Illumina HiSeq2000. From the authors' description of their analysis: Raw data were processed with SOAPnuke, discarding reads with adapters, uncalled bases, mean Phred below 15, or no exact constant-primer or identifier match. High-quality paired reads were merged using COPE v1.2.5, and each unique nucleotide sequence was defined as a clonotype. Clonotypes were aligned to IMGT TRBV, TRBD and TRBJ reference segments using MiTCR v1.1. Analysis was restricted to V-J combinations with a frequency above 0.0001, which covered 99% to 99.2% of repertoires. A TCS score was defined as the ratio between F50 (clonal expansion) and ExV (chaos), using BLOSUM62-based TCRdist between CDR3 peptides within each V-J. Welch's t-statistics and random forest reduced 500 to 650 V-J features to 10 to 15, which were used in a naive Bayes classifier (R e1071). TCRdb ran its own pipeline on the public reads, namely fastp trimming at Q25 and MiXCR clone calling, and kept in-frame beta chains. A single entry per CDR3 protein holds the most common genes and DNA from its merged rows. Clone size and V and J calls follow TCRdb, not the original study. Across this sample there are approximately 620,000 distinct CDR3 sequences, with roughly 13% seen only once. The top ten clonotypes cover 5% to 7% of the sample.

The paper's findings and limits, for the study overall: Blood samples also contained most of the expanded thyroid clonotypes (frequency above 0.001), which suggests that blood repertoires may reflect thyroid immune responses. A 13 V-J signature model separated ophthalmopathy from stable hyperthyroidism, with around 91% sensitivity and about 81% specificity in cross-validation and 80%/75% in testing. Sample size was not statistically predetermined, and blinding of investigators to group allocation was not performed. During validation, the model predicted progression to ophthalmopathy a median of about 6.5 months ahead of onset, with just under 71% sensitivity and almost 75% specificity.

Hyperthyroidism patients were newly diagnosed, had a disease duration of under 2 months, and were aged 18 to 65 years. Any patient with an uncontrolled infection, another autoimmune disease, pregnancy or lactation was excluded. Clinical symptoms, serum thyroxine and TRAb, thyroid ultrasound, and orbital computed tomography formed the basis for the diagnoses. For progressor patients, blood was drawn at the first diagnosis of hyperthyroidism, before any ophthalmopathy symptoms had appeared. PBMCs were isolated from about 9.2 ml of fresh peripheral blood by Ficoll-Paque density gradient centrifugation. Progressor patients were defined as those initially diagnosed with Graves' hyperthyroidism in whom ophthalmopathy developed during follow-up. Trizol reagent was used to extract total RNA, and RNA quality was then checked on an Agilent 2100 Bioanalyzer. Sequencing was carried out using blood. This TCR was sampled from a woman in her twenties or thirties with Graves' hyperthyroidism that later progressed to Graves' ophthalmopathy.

CDR3 protein: CASSLSGRGSHNEQFF. The DNA sequence reads TGCGCCAGCAGCCTCTCGGGGCGCGGGAGTCACAATGAGCAGTTCTTC. In this chain, TRBV5-1 is recombined with TRBJ2-1, and 7 junction bases match TRBD2. The CDR3 spans 16 residues, from the cysteine through the phenylalanine. The entry retains the CDR3 DNA only, 48 bases that are in frame from base 1. The germline V end is reduced by 4 bases and the J end by 5 bases; junction bases left unmatched: 12. For CDR1 and CDR2, the germline V gene lists SGHRS and YFSETQ.